The 29 T cell receptor beta chains presented below share a single source sample, sequenced in a study of CD8 T cells in ankylosing spondylitis. A single record per CDR3 protein comes from TCRdb applying MiXCR to the 5' RACE reads. Among roughly 230,000 distinct CDR3 sequences listed, about 20% were seen once. The source material was blood, either unsorted or a sorted T cell fraction (not recorded which). The receptors shown here come from a male donor with ankylosing spondylitis or in good health (not recorded which).

A single count supports this clonotype. V gene TRBV20-1 combines with J gene TRBJ2-3; D is uncertain. The germline V gene has CDR1 DFQATT and CDR2 SNEGSKA (reference sequence). Trimming cost V 6 bases and J 4 bases, with 20 bases left between them. The CDR3 totals 15 residues. The CDR3 loop reads CSASYNPGRADTQYF. The DNA for the CDR3 is TGCAGTGCCTCCTATAATCCCGGCCGCGCAGATACGCAGTATTTT.

The table lists this clonotype with a few counts. This chain uses TRBV29-1 with TRBJ1-4; D uncertain. Germline loops: CDR1 SQVTM, CDR2 ANQGSEA. There are 14 residues in the CDR3. Trimming cost V 5 bases and J 2 bases, with 12 bases left between them. CDR3 nucleotide sequence: TGCAGCGTTTTTACCGACGCGACTAATGAAAAACTGTTTTTT. Translated, it gives CSVFTDATNEKLFF.

This clonotype has a handful of counts. The rearrangement joins TRBV29-1 to TRBJ2-1, with D perhaps TRBD2 (6 bases). Between the trimmed V and J ends, which lost 0 bases and 9 bases, there was a span of 6 bases. This CDR3 has 11 amino acids. Germline V gives CDR1 SQVTM, CDR2 ANQGSEA. CDR3 DNA: TGCAGCGTTGAAGAGGAGGGTGAGCAGTTCTTC. Translated: CSVEEEGEQFF.

The chain joins TRBV20-1 to TRBJ2-7; TRBD2 aligns across 9 bases. V lost 3 bases to trimming and J lost 2 bases; unmatched junction nucleotides: 14. Germline V gene data show CDR1 as DFQATT and CDR2 as SNEGSKA (reference sequence). The CDR3 consists of 17 residues. This CDR3 reads CSASSLTLAGATYEQYF. The CDR3 DNA reads as TGCAGTGCTAGCTCCTTAACGTTAGCGGGAGCCACCTACGAGCAGTACTTC.

The gene calls are TRBV20-1 and TRBJ2-5, with 7 bases that match TRBD2. The CDR3 contains 16 residues. V dropped 0 bases and J dropped 2; count of bases not matched to a gene: 9. Germline loops: CDR1 DFQATT, CDR2 SNEGSKA (reference sequence). CDR3 loop: CSARDRAGAEQETQYF. The CDR3 nucleotides are TGCAGTGCTAGAGATCGCGCGGGAGCGGAACAAGAGACCCAGTACTTC.

CDR3 sequence (DNA): TGCGCCAGCAGCCAAGAAGGCCATGGAAGATACTCCTACGAGCAGTACTTC. Protein: CASSQEGHGRYSYEQYF. V is TRBV4-1 and J is TRBJ2-7; D uncertain. The V gene's germline CDR1 is MGHRA and CDR2 YSYEKL. V was trimmed by 0 bases and J by 0 bases, leaving 15 bases between them. This CDR3 comprises 17 residues.

The J gene is TRBJ2-3, the V gene TRBV29-1, with 10 bases that match TRBD2. The CDR3 spans 15 residues. Germline V gene sequence: CDR1 SQVTM, CDR2 ANQGSEA. Trimming removed 2 bases from V and 0 bases from J; junction bases left unmatched: 2. CDR3 residues: CSVELAGVSTDTQYF. The CDR3 DNA sequence: TGCAGCGTTGAACTAGCGGGAGTCAGCACAGATACGCAGTATTTT.

This clonotype was observed a handful of times. This chain links TRBV27 with TRBJ2-7, with no clear D. V shed 5 bases and J shed 1 base, with 18 bases lying between them. The germline gives CDR1 MNHEY, CDR2 SMNVEV (reference sequence). The CDR3 length is 16 residues. CDR3 nucleotide sequence: TGTGCCAGCAGTCCACCGCAAGCCGCCGGTTCCTACGAGCAGTACTTC. Amino acids: CASSPPQAAGSYEQYF.

In its sample, this clonotype was seen many times. The CDR3 DNA sequence: TGCGCCAGCAGCCAAGAGTCGGCGGGGGCGGGTTACGAGCAGTACTTC. Translation gives CASSQESAGAGYEQYF. The genes are TRBV4-1 and TRBJ2-7; TRBD2 might be the D (7 bases). Germline lookup yields CDR1 MGHRA and CDR2 YSYEKL. CDR3 size: 16 residues. V was shortened by 0 bases and J by 4 bases, with 16 bases between the two germline ends.

This clonotype has at least ten counts. This chain joins TRBV27 and TRBJ2-6, with unresolved D. The CDR3 is 13 residues long. The germline V and J ends were trimmed by 7 bases and 0 bases, with 4 bases remaining between them. The germline gives CDR1 MNHEY, CDR2 SMNVEV (reference sequence). CDR3 loop: CASTVSGANVLTF. CDR3 in DNA: TGTGCCAGCACGGTCTCTGGGGCCAACGTCCTGACTTTC.

This clonotype was detected only a few times. The CDR3 here is CSARIGGVNQPQHF. The DNA of the CDR3 is TGCAGTGCTAGAATCGGAGGAGTCAATCAGCCCCAGCATTTT. The V gene is TRBV20-1, the J gene TRBJ1-5; D is unclear. Between the trimmed V and J ends, which lost 2 bases and 3 bases, there was a span of 11 bases. Germline CDR1 reads DFQATT; CDR2 reads SNEGSKA (reference sequence). CDR3 length equals 14 residues.

This clonotype has a handful of counts. The gene calls are TRBV29-1 and TRBJ1-2; no reliable D call. The CDR3 loop spans 14 amino acids. The germline gives CDR1 SQVTM, CDR2 ANQGSEA. V gave up 0 bases and J gave up 3 bases, with 11 bases separating them. The CDR3 region is CSVEDLGVDYGYTF. Here the CDR3 DNA reads TGCAGCGTTGAAGATCTTGGGGTGGACTATGGCTACACCTTC.

The chain has TRBV6-1 and TRBJ2-7, with 7 bases fitting TRBD1. In germline, CDR1 is MNHNS, CDR2 SASEGT. V trimming: 4 bases; J trimming: 5 bases; junction bases outside the gene matches: 11. The CDR3 totals 15 residues. In DNA form, the CDR3 reads TGTGCCAGCAGTGGGATGAGGGCCAGGGGGAACGAGCAGTACTTC. This sequence encodes CASSGMRARGNEQYF.

This clonotype was picked up a small number of times. The J gene is TRBJ2-5, the V gene TRBV14, with D perhaps matching TRBD1 or TRBD2 (5 bases each). The CDR3 is 16 residues long. V was cut by 5 bases and J by 2 bases, with 18 bases left in between. Germline V lookup: CDR1 SGHDN, CDR2 FVKESK. CDR3 in amino acids: CASSSRGTKLQETQYF. DNA for the CDR3: TGTGCCAGCAGCTCCCGGGGCACTAAACTACAAGAGACCCAGTACTTC.

This clonotype was seen only a few times. The J gene is TRBJ2-1, the V gene TRBV29-1; 10 bases match TRBD2. The germline gives CDR1 SQVTM, CDR2 ANQGSEA. V trimming: 4 bases; J trimming: 3 bases; junction bases outside the gene matches: 3. The CDR3 loop spans 14 amino acids. The CDR3 coding sequence is TGCAGCGTTGTAACTAGCGGGAACTACAATGAGCAGTTCTTC. Its protein is CSVVTSGNYNEQFF.

The table lists this clonotype with many counts. The V call is TRBV12-3 or TRBV12-4, the J call TRBJ2-1; weak D call: TRBD2 (5 bases). CDR3 length: 13 residues. V was trimmed by 5 bases and J by 7 bases, leaving 12 bases between them. In nucleotides, the CDR3 is TGTGCCAGCAGTGTGGGAGTTGGTAATGAGCAGTTCTTC. This codes for CASSVGVGNEQFF.

J is TRBJ2-1 and V is TRBV12-3 or TRBV12-4; D gene uncertain. Between the trimmed V and J ends, which lost 10 bases and 8 bases, there was a span of 18 bases. CDR3 length: 13 residues. CDR3 bases: TGTGCCACCCACGGTCTGGGGTGGGATGAGCAGTTCTTC. Protein: CATHGLGWDEQFF.

In this sample, this clonotype turned up once. The chain recombines TRBV4-3 with TRBJ2-3, with 9 bases that match TRBD2. Looked up from germline, CDR1 is LGHNA and CDR2 is YSLEER. The CDR3 has 19 residues. Trimming at V came to 1 base and at J to 0 bases, leaving 11 bases not matched to a gene. The CDR3 loop is CASSQGSSLAGHSTDTQYF. The DNA of the CDR3 is TGCGCCAGCAGCCAAGGGTCCTCACTAGCGGGCCATAGCACAGATACGCAGTATTTT.

This clonotype was observed at least ten times. The chain combines TRBV5-1 with TRBJ2-5; D gene unclear. Germline CDR1 is SGHRS and CDR2 is YFSETQ. The V end was cut by 0 bases, the J end by 4 bases, with 10 bases between. The CDR3 covers 14 residues. CDR3 coding DNA: TGCGCCAGCAGCTTGGGAGGCAGGCTAGAGACCCAGTACTTC. The encoded protein is CASSLGGRLETQYF.

This clonotype was observed a few times. The gene calls are TRBV4-1 and TRBJ2-1, with 13 bases matching TRBD2. The germline gives CDR1 MGHRA, CDR2 YSYEKL. The CDR3 contains 17 residues. Germline trimming cut 1 base from V and 9 bases from J; bases unmatched to any gene: 9. CDR3 sequence (DNA): TGCGCCAGCAGCCAAGGTTTTGGGACTAGCGGGAAGGGTGAGCAGTTCTTC. It is translated as CASSQGFGTSGKGEQFF.

This clonotype showed up just once. This may arise from a read error, as a much more abundant clone is one base away. The chain carries TRBV11-1 and TRBJ2-6, with D perhaps TRBD1 (5 bases). The CDR3 is 13 residues long. CDR1 is SGHAT, CDR2 FQDESV, per germline (reference sequence). CDR3 in amino acids: CASSPVGANILTF. CDR3 nucleotides: TGTGCCAGCAGCCCCGTAGGGGCCAACATCCTGACTTTC.

The chain is built from TRBV20-1 and TRBJ2-1; D gene ambiguous. Germline V CDR1 and CDR2: DFQATT, SNEGSKA (reference sequence). Trimming took off 0 bases at V and 5 bases at J, with 14 bases between the two ends. The CDR3 sequence is 15 residues long. This CDR3 is CSARDEDQGNNEQFF. CDR3 sequence (DNA): TGCAGTGCTAGAGATGAAGACCAAGGTAACAATGAGCAGTTCTTC.

The genes are TRBV7-3 and TRBJ2-2, with TRBD2 identical over 8 bases. The V gene end was trimmed by 2 bases and the J gene end by 7 bases; junction bases not matched to a gene: 3. Germline CDR1 SGHTA, CDR2 FQGTGA. CDR3 length: 14 residues. The chain's CDR3 is CASSLFTSGGELFF. The CDR3 bases are TGTGCCAGCAGCTTATTTACTAGCGGCGGGGAGCTGTTTTTT. The full variable domain, in which reference TRBV7-3 and TRBJ2-2 provide the parts outside the CDR3, is GAGVSQTPSNKVTEKGKYVELRCDPISGHTALYWYRQSLGQGPEFLIYFQGTGAADDSGLPNDRFFAVRPEGSVSTLKIQRTERGDSAVYLCASSLFTSGGELFFGEGSRLTVL.

This clonotype appeared a few times. This chain links TRBV5-1 with TRBJ2-1, with 8 positions matching TRBD2. Germline CDR1 is SGHRS and CDR2 is YFSETQ. Trimming at V came to 1 base and at J to 4 bases, leaving 1 base not matched to a gene. The CDR3 spans 14 residues. The CDR3, as DNA: TGCGCCAGCAGCTTGAAGCGGGGGTACAATGAGCAGTTCTTC. This gives the protein CASSLKRGYNEQFF.

The DNA of the CDR3 is TGTGCCAGCAGCCACAGCGGGCGCTCCTACAATGAGCAGTTCTTC. Protein: CASSHSGRSYNEQFF. The chain joins TRBV7-9 to TRBJ2-1; weak D call: TRBD2 (6 bases). The CDR3 spans 15 residues. The germline gives CDR1 SEHNR, CDR2 FQNEAQ (reference sequence). The V and J ends lost 5 bases and 0 bases respectively, with 11 bases between them.

This clonotype was found a few times. The rearrangement uses TRBV5-1 and TRBJ2-7, with D perhaps matching TRBD1 or TRBD2 (5 bases each). V lost 3 bases, J lost 1 base, and 11 bases lay in between. The CDR3 spans 14 residues. Germline CDR1 reads SGHRS; CDR2 reads YFSETQ. The CDR3 coding sequence is TGCGCCAGCAGCTACGGGACGGAATCCTACGAGCAGTACTTC. As protein: CASSYGTESYEQYF. Combining the CDR3 with reference TRBV5-1 and TRBJ2-7 gives the whole variable domain KAGVTQTPRYLIKTRGQQVTLSCSPISGHRSVSWYQQTPGQGLQFLFEYFSETQRNKGNFPGRFSGRQFSNSRSEMNVSTLELGDSALYLCASSYGTESYEQYFGPGTRLTVT.

In this sample, this clonotype turned up a few times. The DNA for the CDR3 is TGCGCCAGCAGCTTGGGCCCACAGGGGGTGGACTATGGCTACACCTTC. Its protein product is CASSLGPQGVDYGYTF. This chain uses TRBV5-1 with TRBJ1-2; 8 positions agree with TRBD1. Looked up from germline, CDR1 is SGHRS and CDR2 is YFSETQ. Germline trimming cut 0 bases from V and 3 bases from J; bases unmatched to any gene: 7. CDR3 length equals 16 residues.

There are a few counts of this clonotype. The chain uses TRBV4-3 and TRBJ2-1; D gene ambiguous. Between the trimmed V and J ends, which lost 4 bases and 0 bases, there was a span of 10 bases. The CDR3 loop spans 15 amino acids. The germline V gene has CDR1 LGHNA and CDR2 YSLEER. Written as DNA, the CDR3 is TGCGCCAGCAGCCTTCAACTAAGCTCCTACAATGAGCAGTTCTTC. Residues: CASSLQLSSYNEQFF.

CDR3 protein: CASSIVSGASPYNEQFF. In DNA, the CDR3 is TGCGCCAGCAGCATAGTTAGCGGGGCCTCACCCTACAATGAGCAGTTCTTC. The chain recombines TRBV5-1 with TRBJ2-1, with 8 bases identical to TRBD2. Per germline, CDR1 SGHRS and CDR2 YFSETQ. There are 17 residues in the CDR3. J gave up 2 bases and V 4 bases, and 11 bases lay outside the gene matches.